Below are 20 T cell receptor beta chains sequenced from a single sample in a study of cytomegalovirus exposure and HLA in healthy donors. TCRdb's table, derived via immunoSEQ multiplex PCR, lists solely in-frame clones and lacks some. The table includes 150,000 to 200,000 clones, approximately 84% detected once. The sequencing input was PBMCs. These receptors all come from a man aged 18 to 29 in good health and CMV-seropositive.

This clone was counted between two and nine times. The rearrangement uses TRBV30 and TRBJ1-3, with 9 bases lining up with TRBD1. Per the germline V gene, CDR1 is GTSNPN and CDR2 is SVGIG (reference sequence). V lost 3 bases and J lost 8; bases outside the gene matches: 5. The CDR3 consists of 13 residues. CDR3 amino acids: CAWSLQGADTIYF. CDR3 nucleotides: TGTGCCTGGAGCTTACAGGGGGCGGACACCATATATTTT.

The CDR3 DNA reads TGTGCCAGCAGCCAAACAGGGACAGAAGAGACCCAGTACTTC. Translation gives CASSQTGTEETQYF. The chain couples TRBV4-2 to TRBJ2-5, with 7 bases fitting TRBD1. CDR1 is LGHNA and CDR2 is YNFKEQ in the germline V gene. After removal of 2 bases from V and 3 bases from J, the junction contained 3 bases not matched to a gene. The CDR3 spans 14 residues.

This chain joins TRBV7-2 and TRBJ2-3, with TRBD1 matching over 7 bases. V shed 10 bases and J 2 bases; nucleotides not matched to a gene: 3. Germline values: CDR1 SGHTA, CDR2 FQGNSA. The CDR3 is made up of 12 amino acids. CDR3 sequence (DNA): TGTGCCAAAGGGGGCTTCACAGATACGCAGTATTTT. Its protein is CAKGGFTDTQYF. Filled out from reference TRBV7-2 and TRBJ2-3, the complete variable domain reads GAGVSQSPSNKVTEKGKDVELRCDPISGHTALYWYRQSLGQGLEFLIYFQGNSAPDKSGLPSDRFSAERTGGSVSTLTIQRTQQEDSAVYLCAKGGFTDTQYFGPGTRLTVL.

J is TRBJ1-5 and V is TRBV2; the D is unclear. From germline, CDR1 is SNHLY and CDR2 FYNNEI. V was shortened by 3 bases and J by 9 bases, with 18 bases between the two germline ends. The CDR3 is 15 residues long. The CDR3 reads CASSERAVNSRPQHF. The CDR3, as DNA: TGTGCCAGCAGTGAGCGGGCCGTGAACTCCCGGCCCCAGCATTTT.

The chain employs TRBV7-9 and TRBJ2-7; 7 bases agree with TRBD1. CDR3 length equals 13 residues. Germline V gene sequence: CDR1 SEHNR, CDR2 FQNEAQ (reference sequence). V dropped 3 bases and J dropped 12; count of bases not matched to a gene: 11. The CDR3 here is CASSLGQPTRRYF. CDR3 in DNA: TGTGCCAGCAGCTTGGGACAGCCTACGAGAAGGTACTTC.

V is TRBV9 and J is TRBJ2-1; TRBD2 might be the D (5 bases). Trimming cost V 4 bases and J 8 bases, with 16 bases left between them. From germline, CDR1 is SGDLS and CDR2 YYNGEE. This CDR3 contains 14 residues. CDR3 DNA: TGTGCCAGCAGCACATCCCCCGGAGCGGATGAGCAGTTCTTC. It encodes CASSTSPGADEQFF.

This clone occurred a few times. The V gene is TRBV19, the J gene TRBJ2-7; 7 bases align to TRBD1. Germline V gene lookup returns CDR1 LNHDA and CDR2 SQIVND (reference sequence). This CDR3 spans 14 amino acids. With V trimmed by 5 bases and J by 3 bases, 7 bases remained unmatched. CDR3 bases: TGTGCCAGTAGTCTCACAGGGGCAAGCTACGAGCAGTACTTC. This codes for CASSLTGASYEQYF.

V gene TRBV27 combines with J gene TRBJ1-1, with TRBD1 matching over 9 bases. There are 14 residues in the CDR3. Germline CDR1 reads MNHEY; CDR2 reads SMNVEV (reference sequence). The V gene end was trimmed by 4 bases and the J gene end by 3 bases; junction bases not matched to a gene: 3. The CDR3 region has the DNA TGTGCCAGCAGTTGGGACAGGGCGTACACTGAAGCTTTCTTT. It yields the protein CASSWDRAYTEAFF.

The chain couples TRBV27 to TRBJ2-1; D not resolved. This CDR3 is built from 12 residues. Trimming took off 6 bases at V and 5 bases at J, with 8 bases between the two ends. Germline lookup yields CDR1 MNHEY and CDR2 SMNVEV (reference sequence). In DNA, the CDR3 is TGTGCCAGCAGCCCCCGTGACAATGAGCAGTTCTTC. This codes for CASSPRDNEQFF.

This chain joins TRBV28 and TRBJ2-7, with 7 bases lining up with TRBD1. Trimming cost V 7 bases and J 6 bases; bases outside gene matches: 9. Germline V gives CDR1 MDHEN, CDR2 SYDVKM. This CDR3 spans 13 amino acids. This CDR3 reads CASTGDRVFEQYF. CDR3 bases: TGTGCCAGCACCGGGGACAGAGTCTTCGAGCAGTACTTC.

The V gene is TRBV7-2, the J gene TRBJ2-7, with D possibly TRBD2 on 5 matching bases. CDR3 length equals 15 residues. V lost 3 bases and J lost 0, with 12 bases in between. The germline gives CDR1 SGHTA, CDR2 FQGNSA. This CDR3 reads CASSFGRGSSYEQYF. CDR3 DNA sequence: TGTGCCAGCAGCTTCGGTCGAGGGAGCTCCTACGAGCAGTACTTC.

Only one count was recorded for this clone. The chain employs TRBV28 and TRBJ1-1, with D perhaps TRBD1 (6 bases). CDR3 length: 14 residues. The V gene lost 6 bases and the J gene lost 4 bases, with 15 bases spanning the gap. From germline, CDR1 is MDHEN and CDR2 SYDVKM. The CDR3 coding sequence is TGTGCCAGCAGCCCCAGGGGCTGGGTCACTGAAGCTTTCTTT. Translated, it gives CASSPRGWVTEAFF.

The J gene is TRBJ1-1, the V gene TRBV28; D might be TRBD1 (5 bases). V lost 3 bases and J 2 bases, leaving 10 bases between the germline ends. CDR3 length: 14 residues. The germline CDR1 and CDR2 sequences are MDHEN and SYDVKM. This CDR3 reads CASSFSGGNTEAFF. The CDR3 region has the DNA TGTGCCAGCAGTTTCTCGGGGGGTAACACTGAAGCTTTCTTT.

This clone has a handful of counts. J is TRBJ1-2 and V is TRBV5-1; a possible D gene is TRBD1 (5 bases). CDR3 length: 14 residues. Trimming took off 0 bases at V and 7 bases at J, with 13 bases between the two ends. Germline-derived CDR1 and CDR2 are SGHRS and YFSETQ. DNA for the CDR3: TGCGCCAGCAGCTTGGTAGGGCAGGGAAGTGGCTACACCTTC. It is translated as CASSLVGQGSGYTF.

The rearrangement uses TRBV29-1 and TRBJ2-5; 11 bases agree with TRBD2. There are 15 residues in the CDR3. Losses at the gene ends were 7 bases for V and 5 bases for J; bases not matched to a gene: 12. Germline values: CDR1 SQVTM, CDR2 ANQGSEA. The CDR3 coding sequence is TGCAGCGGGGCCCCGACGACTAGCGGGATGGAGACCCAGTACTTC. Protein product: CSGAPTTSGMETQYF.

The chain joins TRBV15 to TRBJ2-1, with TRBD2 identical over 12 bases. The CDR3 is 20 residues long. Germline-derived CDR1 and CDR2 are LNHNV and YYDKDF (reference sequence). V gave up 0 bases and J gave up 1 base; unmatched junction bases: 10. CDR3 nucleotides: TGTGCCACCAGCAGAGATCTTGGACTAGCGGGACGACTATCCTACAATGAGCAGTTCTTC. This sequence encodes CATSRDLGLAGRLSYNEQFF.

This clone came up many times. The chain carries TRBV6-4 and TRBJ2-7; D gene unclear. The CDR3 is 13 amino acids. V gave up 5 bases and J gave up 1 base, with 9 bases separating them. CDR1 and CDR2 (germline): MRHNA, SNTAGT. In DNA form, the CDR3 reads TGTGCCAGCAGTTCGGTCATTTCCTACGAGCAGTACTTC. Its protein is CASSSVISYEQYF.

The chain links TRBV30 to TRBJ1-1; no reliable D call. V lost 0 bases, J lost 1 base, and 6 bases lay in between. In germline, CDR1 is GTSNPN, CDR2 SVGIG (reference sequence). This CDR3 has 13 amino acids. CDR3 nucleotides: TGTGCCTGGAGTGTTACAGAGAACACTGAAGCTTTCTTT. Its translation: CAWSVTENTEAFF.

This clone was detected a few times. This chain joins TRBV4-2 and TRBJ2-7, with 7 bases that match TRBD2. The CDR3 has 15 amino acids. V shed 0 bases, J shed 0 bases, and the junction held 2 bases outside the gene matches. The germline V gene encodes CDR1 LGHNA and CDR2 YNFKEQ. The CDR3 DNA is TGTGCCAGCAGCCAAGAGAGCGGGAACTCCTACGAGCAGTACTTC. This translates into CASSQESGNSYEQYF.

This chain uses TRBV4-3 with TRBJ1-2; possible D gene TRBD1, 6 bases. The CDR3 length is 14 residues. The V gene's germline CDR1 is LGHNA and CDR2 YSLEER. Trimming stripped 4 bases from V and 0 bases from J, with 9 bases between. The CDR3 sequence: CASSPDRANYGYTF. CDR3 nucleotide sequence: TGCGCCAGCAGCCCGGACAGAGCTAACTATGGCTACACCTTC.